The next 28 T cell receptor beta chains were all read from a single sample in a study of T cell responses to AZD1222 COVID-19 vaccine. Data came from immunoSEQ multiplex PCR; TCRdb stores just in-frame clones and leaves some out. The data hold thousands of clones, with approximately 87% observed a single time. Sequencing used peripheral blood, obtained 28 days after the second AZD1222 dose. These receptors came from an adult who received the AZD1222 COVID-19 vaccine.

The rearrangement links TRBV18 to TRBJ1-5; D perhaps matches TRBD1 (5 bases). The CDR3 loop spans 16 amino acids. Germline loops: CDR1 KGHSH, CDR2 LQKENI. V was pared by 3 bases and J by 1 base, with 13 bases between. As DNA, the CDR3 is TGTGCCAGCTCACCTCGACAGCTGGAAAGCAATCAGCCCCAGCATTTT. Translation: CASSPRQLESNQPQHF.

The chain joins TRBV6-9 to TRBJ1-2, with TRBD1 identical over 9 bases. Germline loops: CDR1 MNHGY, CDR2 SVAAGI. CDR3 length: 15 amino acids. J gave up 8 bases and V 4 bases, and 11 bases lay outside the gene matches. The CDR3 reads CASSLPYSGQGGYTF. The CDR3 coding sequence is TGTGCCAGCAGTTTACCCTACTCCGGACAGGGGGGCTACACCTTC.

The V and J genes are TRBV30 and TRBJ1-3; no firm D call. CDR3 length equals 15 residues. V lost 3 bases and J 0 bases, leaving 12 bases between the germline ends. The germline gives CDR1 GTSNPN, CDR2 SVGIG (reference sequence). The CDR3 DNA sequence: TGTGCCTGGAGCCCTGGCCAGACCTCTGGAAACACCATATATTTT. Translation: CAWSPGQTSGNTIYF.

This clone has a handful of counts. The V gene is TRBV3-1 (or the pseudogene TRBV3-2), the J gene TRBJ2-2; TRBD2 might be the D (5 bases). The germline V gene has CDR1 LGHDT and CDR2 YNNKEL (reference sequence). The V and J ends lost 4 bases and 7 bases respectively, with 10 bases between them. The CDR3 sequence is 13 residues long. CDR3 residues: CASSRGSGGELFF. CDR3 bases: TGTGCCAGCAGCCGAGGGTCGGGCGGGGAGCTGTTTTTT.

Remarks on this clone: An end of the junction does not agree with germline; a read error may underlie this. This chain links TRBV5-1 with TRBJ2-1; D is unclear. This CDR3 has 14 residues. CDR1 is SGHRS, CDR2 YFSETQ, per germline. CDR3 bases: TGCGCCAGCAGCAAGGACGACTCCCACAATGAGCAGTTCTTC. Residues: CASSKDDSHNEQFF.

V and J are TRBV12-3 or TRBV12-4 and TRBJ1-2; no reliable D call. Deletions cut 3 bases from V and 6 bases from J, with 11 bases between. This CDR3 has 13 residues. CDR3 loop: CASSFFIRHGYTF. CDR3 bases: TGTGCCAGCAGTTTTTTTATTAGGCATGGCTACACCTTC.

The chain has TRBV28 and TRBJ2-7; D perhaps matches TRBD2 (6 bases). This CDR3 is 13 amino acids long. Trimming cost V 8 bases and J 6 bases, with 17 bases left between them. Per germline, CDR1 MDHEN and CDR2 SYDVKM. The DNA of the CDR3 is TGTGCCAGCGCACGCGGAGGGGCAAGCGAGCAGTACTTC. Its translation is CASARGGASEQYF.

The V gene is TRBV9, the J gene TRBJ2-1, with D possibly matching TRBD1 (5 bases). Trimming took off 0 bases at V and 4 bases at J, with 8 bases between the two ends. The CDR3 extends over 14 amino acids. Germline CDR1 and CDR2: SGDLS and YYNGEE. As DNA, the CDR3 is TGTGCCAGCAGCGTAGGACAGATTTACAATGAGCAGTTCTTC. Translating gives CASSVGQIYNEQFF.

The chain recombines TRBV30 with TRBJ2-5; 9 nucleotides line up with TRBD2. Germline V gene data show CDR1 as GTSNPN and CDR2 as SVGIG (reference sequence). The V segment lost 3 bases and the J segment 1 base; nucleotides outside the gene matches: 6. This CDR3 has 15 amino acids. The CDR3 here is CAWRPTGLAQETQYF. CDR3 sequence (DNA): TGTGCCTGGAGGCCCACGGGACTAGCCCAAGAGACCCAGTACTTC. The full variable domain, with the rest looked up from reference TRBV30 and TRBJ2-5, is SQTIHQWPATLVQPVGSPLSLECTVEGTSNPNLYWYRQAAGRGLQLLFYSVGIGQISSEVPQNLSASRPQDRQFILSSKKLLLSDSGFYLCAWRPTGLAQETQYFGPGTRLLVL.

This CDR3 reads CASSISWGVTNEKLFF. CDR3 DNA sequence: TGTGCCAGCAGCATCTCTTGGGGGGTTACTAATGAAAAACTGTTTTTT. This chain uses TRBV9 with TRBJ1-4, with D perhaps TRBD1 (5 bases). The V end was cut by 4 bases, the J end by 2 bases, with 15 bases between. This CDR3 contains 16 residues. Germline CDR1 is SGDLS and CDR2 is YYNGEE.

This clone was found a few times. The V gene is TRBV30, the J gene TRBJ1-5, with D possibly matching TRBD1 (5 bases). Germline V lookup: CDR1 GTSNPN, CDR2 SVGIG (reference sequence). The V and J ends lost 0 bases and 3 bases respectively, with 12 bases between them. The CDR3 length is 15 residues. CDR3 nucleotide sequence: TGTGCCTGGAGTGTGGGGCAGACTTACAATCAGCCCCAGCATTTT. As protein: CAWSVGQTYNQPQHF.

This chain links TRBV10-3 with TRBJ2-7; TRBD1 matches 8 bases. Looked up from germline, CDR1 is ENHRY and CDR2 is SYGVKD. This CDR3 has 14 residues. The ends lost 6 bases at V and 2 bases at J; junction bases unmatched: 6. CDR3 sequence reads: CAIRGQDTTYEQYF. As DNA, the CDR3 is TGTGCCATCAGGGGACAGGATACAACCTACGAGCAGTACTTC.

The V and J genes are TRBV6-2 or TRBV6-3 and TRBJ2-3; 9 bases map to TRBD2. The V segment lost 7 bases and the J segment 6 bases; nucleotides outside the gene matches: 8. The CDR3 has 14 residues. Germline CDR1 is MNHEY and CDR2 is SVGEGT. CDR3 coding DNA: TGTGCCAGCACCCCCGCGGGGGGGGCGGATACGCAGTATTTT. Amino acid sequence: CASTPAGGADTQYF.

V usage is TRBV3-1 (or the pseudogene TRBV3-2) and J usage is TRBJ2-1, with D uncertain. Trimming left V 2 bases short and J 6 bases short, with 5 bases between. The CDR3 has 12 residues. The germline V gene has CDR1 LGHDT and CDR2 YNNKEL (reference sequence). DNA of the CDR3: TGTGCCAGCAGCCAATCTACCAATGAGCAGTTCTTC. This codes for CASSQSTNEQFF.

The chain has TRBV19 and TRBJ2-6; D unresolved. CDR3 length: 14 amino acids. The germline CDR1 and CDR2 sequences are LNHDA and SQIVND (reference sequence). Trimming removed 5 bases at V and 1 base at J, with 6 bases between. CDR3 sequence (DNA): TGTGCCAGTAGTCTCAAGTCTGGGGCCAACGTCCTGACTTTC. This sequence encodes CASSLKSGANVLTF.

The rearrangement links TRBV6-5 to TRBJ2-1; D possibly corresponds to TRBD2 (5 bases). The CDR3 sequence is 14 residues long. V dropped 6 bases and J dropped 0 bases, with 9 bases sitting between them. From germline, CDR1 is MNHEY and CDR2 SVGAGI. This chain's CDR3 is CASRGGFSYNEQFF. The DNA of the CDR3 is TGTGCCAGCAGAGGCGGGTTCTCCTACAATGAGCAGTTCTTC.

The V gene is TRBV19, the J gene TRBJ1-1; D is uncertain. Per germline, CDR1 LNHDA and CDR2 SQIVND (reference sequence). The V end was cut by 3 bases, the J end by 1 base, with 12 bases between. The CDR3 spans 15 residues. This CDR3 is CASSMASPSNTEAFF. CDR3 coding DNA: TGTGCCAGTAGTATGGCTTCACCGTCGAACACTGAAGCTTTCTTT.

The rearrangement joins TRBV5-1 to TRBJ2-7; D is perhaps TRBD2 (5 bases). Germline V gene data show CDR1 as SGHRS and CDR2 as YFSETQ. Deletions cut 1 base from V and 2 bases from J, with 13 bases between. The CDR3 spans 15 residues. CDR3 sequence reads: CASSLRRTDPYEQYF. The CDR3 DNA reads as TGCGCCAGCAGCTTGAGGAGGACGGACCCCTACGAGCAGTACTTC.

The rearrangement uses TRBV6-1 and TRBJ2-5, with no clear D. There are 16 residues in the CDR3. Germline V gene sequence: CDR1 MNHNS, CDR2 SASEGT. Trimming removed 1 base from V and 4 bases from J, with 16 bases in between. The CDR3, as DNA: TGTGCCAGCAGTGAAGGGCCTTCGGTGGCTCGAGAGACCCAGTACTTC. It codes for CASSEGPSVARETQYF.

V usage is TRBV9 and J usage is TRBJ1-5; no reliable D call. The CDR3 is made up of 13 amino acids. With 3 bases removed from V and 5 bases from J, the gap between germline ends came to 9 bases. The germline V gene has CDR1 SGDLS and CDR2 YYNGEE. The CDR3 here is CASSAGRDQPQHF. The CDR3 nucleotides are TGTGCCAGCAGCGCCGGACGGGATCAGCCCCAGCATTTT. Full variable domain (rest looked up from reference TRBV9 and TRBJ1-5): DSGVTQTPKHLITATGQRVTLRCSPRSGDLSVYWYQQSLDQGLQFLIQYYNGEERAKGNILERFSAQQFPDLHSELNLSSLELGDSALYFCASSAGRDQPQHFGDGTRLSIL.

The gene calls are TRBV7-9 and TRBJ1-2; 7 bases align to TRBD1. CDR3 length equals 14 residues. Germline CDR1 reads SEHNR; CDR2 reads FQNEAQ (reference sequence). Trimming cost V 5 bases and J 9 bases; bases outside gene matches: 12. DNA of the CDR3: TGTGCCAGCAGCAGTCCCGACAGGGCTATGAGCTACACCTTC. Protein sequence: CASSSPDRAMSYTF.

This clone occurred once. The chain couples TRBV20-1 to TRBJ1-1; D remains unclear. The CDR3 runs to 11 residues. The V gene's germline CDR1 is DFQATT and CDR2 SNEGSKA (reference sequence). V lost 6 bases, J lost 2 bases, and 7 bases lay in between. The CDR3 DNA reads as TGCAGTGCAATCAGAAACACTGAAGCTTTCTTT. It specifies CSAIRNTEAFF.

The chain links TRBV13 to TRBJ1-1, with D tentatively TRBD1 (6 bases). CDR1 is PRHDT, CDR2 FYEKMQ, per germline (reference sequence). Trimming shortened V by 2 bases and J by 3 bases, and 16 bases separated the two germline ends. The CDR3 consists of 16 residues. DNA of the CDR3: TGTGCCAGCAGCTTACGGGGGCTCAGGGCCCACACTGAAGCTTTCTTT. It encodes CASSLRGLRAHTEAFF.

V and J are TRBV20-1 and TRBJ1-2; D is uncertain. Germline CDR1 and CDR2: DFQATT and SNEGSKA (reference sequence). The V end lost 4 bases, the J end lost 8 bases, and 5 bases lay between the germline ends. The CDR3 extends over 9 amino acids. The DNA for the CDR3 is TGCAGTGCTACTTTAGGCTACACCTTC. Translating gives CSATLGYTF.

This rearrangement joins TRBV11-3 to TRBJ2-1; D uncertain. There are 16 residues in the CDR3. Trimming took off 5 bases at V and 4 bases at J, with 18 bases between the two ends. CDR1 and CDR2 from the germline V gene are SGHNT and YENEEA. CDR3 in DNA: TGTGCCAGCAGCCCATTAGGGCTTCCCCCTTACAATGAGCAGTTCTTC. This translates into CASSPLGLPPYNEQFF.

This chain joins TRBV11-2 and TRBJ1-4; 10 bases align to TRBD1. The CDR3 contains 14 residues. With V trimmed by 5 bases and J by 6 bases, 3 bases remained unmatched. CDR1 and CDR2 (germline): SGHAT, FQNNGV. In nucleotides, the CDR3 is TGTGCCAGCAGCCATGGACAGGGGGATGAAAAACTGTTTTTT. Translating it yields CASSHGQGDEKLFF.

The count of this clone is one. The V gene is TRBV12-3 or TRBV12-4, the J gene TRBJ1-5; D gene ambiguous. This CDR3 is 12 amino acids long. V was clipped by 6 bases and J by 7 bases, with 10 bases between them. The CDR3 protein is CASRPGGQPQHF. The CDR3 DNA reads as TGTGCCAGCAGGCCAGGAGGGCAGCCCCAGCATTTT.

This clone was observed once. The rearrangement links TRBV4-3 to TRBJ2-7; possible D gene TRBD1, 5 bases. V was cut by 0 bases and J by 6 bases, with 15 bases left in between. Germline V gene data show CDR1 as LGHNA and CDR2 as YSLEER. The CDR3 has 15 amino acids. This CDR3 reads CASSQETGDGAEQYF. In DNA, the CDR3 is TGCGCCAGCAGCCAAGAGACCGGCGATGGGGCCGAGCAGTACTTC.